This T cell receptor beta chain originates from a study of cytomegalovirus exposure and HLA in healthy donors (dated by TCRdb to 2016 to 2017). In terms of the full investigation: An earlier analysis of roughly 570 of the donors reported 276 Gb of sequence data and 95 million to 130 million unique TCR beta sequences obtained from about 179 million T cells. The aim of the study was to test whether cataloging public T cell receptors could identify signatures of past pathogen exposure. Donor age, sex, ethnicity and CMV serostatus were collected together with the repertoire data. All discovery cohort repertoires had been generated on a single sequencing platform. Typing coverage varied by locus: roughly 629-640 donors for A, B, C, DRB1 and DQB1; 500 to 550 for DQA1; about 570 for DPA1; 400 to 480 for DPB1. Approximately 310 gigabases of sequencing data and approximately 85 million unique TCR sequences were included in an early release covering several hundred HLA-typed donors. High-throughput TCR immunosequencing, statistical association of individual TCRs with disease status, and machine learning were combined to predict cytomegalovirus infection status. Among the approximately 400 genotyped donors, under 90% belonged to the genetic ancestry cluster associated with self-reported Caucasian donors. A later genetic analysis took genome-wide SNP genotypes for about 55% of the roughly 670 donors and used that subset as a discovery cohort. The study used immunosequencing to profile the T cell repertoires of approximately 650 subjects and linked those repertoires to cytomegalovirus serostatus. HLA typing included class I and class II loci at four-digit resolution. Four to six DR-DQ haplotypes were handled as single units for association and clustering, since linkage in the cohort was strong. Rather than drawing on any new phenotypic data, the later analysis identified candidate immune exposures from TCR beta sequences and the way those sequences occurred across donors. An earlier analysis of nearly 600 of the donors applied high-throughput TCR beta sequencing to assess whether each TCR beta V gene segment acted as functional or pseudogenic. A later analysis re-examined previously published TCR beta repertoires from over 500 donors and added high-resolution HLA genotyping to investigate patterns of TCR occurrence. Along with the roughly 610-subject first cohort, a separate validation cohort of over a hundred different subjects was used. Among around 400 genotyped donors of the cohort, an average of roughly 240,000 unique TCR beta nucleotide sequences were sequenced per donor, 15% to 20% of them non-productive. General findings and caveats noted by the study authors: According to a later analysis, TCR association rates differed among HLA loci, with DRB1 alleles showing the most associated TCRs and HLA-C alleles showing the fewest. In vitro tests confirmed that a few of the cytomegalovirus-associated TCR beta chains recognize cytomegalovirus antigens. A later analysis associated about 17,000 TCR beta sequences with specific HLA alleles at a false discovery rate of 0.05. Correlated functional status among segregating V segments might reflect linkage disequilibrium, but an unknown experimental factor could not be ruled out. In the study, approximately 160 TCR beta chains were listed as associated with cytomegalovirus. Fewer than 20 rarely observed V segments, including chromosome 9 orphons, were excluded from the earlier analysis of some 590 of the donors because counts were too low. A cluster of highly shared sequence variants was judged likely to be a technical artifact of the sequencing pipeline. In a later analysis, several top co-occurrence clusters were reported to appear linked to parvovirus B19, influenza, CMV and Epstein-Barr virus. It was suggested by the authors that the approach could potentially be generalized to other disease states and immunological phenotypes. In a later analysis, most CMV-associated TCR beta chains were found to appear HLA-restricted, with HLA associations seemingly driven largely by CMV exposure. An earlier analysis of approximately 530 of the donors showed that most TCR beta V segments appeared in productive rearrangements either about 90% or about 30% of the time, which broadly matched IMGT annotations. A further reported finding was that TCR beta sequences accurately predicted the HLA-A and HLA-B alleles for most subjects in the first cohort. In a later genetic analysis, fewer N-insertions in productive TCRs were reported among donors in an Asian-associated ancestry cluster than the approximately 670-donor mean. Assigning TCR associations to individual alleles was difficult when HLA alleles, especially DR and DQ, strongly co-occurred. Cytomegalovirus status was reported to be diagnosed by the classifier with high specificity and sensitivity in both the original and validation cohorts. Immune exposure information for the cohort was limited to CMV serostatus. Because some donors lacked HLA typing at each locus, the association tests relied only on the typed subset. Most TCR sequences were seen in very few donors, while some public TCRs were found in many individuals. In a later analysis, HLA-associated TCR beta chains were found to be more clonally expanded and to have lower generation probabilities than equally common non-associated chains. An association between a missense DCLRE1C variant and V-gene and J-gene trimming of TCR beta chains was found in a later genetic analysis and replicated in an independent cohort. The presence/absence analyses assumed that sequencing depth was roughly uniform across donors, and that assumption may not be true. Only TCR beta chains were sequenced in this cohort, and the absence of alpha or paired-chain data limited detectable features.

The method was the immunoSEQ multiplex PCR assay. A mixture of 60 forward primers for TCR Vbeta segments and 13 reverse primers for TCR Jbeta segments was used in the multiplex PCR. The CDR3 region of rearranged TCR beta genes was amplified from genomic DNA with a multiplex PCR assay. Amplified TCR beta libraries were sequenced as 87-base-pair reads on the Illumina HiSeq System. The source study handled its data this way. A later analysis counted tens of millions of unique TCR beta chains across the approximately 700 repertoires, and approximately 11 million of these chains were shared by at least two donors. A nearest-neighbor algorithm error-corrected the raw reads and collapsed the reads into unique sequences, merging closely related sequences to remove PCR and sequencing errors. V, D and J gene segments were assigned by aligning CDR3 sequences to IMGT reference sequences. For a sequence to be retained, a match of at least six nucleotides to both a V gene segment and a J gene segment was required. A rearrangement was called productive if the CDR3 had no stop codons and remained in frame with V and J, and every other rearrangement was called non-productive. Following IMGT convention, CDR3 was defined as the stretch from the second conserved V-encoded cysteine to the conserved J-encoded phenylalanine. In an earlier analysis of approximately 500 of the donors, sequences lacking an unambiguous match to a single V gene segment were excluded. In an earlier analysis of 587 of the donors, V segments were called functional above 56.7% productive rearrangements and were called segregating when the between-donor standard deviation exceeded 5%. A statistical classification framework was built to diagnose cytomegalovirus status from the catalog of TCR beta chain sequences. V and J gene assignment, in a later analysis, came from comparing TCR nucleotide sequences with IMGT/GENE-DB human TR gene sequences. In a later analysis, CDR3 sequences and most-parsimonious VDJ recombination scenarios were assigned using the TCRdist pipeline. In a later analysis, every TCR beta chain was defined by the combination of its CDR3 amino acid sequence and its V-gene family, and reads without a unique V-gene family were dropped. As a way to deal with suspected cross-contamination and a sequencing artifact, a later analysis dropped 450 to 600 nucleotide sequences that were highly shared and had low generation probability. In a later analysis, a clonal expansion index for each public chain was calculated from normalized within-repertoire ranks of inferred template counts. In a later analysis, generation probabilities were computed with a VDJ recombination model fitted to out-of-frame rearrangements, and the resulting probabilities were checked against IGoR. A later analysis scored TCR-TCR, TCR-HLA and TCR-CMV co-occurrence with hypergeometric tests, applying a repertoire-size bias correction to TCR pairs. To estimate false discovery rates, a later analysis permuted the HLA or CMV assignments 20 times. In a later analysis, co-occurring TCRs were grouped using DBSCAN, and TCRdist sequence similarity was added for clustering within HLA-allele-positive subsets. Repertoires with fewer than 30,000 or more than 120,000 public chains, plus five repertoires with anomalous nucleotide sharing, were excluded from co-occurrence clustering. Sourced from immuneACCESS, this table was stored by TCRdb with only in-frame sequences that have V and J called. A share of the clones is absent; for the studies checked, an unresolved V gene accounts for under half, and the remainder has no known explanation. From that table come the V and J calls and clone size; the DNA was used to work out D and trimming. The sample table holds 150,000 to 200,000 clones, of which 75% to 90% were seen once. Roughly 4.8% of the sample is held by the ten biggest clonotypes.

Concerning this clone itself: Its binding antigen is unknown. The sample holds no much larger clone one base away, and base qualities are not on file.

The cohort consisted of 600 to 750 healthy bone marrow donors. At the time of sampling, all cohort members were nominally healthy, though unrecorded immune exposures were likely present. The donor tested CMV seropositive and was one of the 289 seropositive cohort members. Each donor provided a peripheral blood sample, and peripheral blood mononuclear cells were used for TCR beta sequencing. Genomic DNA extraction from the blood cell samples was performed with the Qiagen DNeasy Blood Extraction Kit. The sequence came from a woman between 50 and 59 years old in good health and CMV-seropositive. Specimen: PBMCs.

In nucleotide form, the sequence is TGTGCCAGCTCACCATTGAGGGGGTCTAATGAAAAACTGTTTTTT. Its amino acids are CASSPLRGSNEKLFF. The receptor chain draws on TRBV18 and TRBJ1-4, and the D gene may be TRBD1, 6 bases matching. CDR1 and CDR2 (KGHSH, LQKENI) derive from the germline V gene. The CDR3 holds 15 amino acids from the cysteine to the phenylalanine. The retained sequence is limited to the CDR3, 45 bases, with the frame set at the first base. V lost 2 bases and J lost 3 bases; the stretch between them is 10 bases long.